A single T cell receptor beta chain is shown here with its context. The sample is drawn from a study of blood T cell repertoires in COVID-19. Across the whole study: Whether acute or convalescent, the COVID-19 samples came from the United States, Italy and Spain.

The table came from immunoSEQ multiplex PCR; TCRdb's copy has only in-frame clones and leaves some out. The table shows about 74,000 clones, with almost 90% occurring only once. V lost 4 bases, J lost 2 bases, and 4 bases stayed unmatched. Germline V gives CDR1 SGHTA, CDR2 FQGTGA. The CDR3 length is 16 residues. The chain carries TRBV7-3 and TRBJ2-3, with 12 bases identical to TRBD2. Material for sequencing was peripheral blood. This sequence originates from a woman of 80 years or more with active or convalescent COVID-19. CDR3 coding DNA: TGTGCCAGCAGCTCAGGACTAGCGGGATTCACAGATACGCAGTATTTT. Translating it yields CASSSGLAGFTDTQYF.